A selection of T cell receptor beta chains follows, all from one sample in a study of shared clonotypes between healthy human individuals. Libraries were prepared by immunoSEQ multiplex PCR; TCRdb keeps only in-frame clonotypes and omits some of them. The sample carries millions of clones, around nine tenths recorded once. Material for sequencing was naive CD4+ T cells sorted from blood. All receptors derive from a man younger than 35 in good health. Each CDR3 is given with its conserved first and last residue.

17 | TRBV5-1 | CASSPGQGHSSRYGYTF
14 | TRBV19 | CASSIGRRGNEQFF
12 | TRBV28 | CASSRGLKKQYF
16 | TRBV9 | CASSVGGQALNSPLHF
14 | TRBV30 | CAWSPGQGDYGYTF
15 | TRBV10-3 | CAISPGLAGNYEQYF
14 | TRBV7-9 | CASSKRGAYNEQFF
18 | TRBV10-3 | CAIRPTSGTSGGTYEQYF
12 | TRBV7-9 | CASSSGQNTIYF
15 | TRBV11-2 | CASSLESQSNEKLFF
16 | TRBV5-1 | CASSLWSGRQNTEAFF
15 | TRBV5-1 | CASSSPGQATDTQYF
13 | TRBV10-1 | CASSGGLQDTQYF
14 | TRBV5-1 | CASSFGGSFGGYTF
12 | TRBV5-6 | CASSLPALNLFF
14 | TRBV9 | CASSVGSTYNEQFF
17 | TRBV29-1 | CSVPREPGQGAETEAFF
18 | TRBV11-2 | CASSLRTSGMSSYNEQFF
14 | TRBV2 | CASRPGQGGQPQHF
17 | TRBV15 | CATSRGSSGRTQETQYF
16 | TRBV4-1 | CASSFTHGREDQPQHF
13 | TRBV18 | CASSPGLEETQYF
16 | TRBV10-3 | CAISGGTTSSGNTIYF
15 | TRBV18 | CASSMIDRENTEAFF
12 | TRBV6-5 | CASRNEANEQFF
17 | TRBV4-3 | CASSQQGALPNTGELFF
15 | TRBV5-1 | CASSPEWGGDRNGFF
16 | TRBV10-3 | CAITNGQGLPNYGYTF
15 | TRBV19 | CARVTGTRGSGELFF
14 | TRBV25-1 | CASRGLESADTQYF
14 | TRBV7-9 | CASSPPGRIYEQYF
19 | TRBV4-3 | CASSQDLPSGSGNTGELFF
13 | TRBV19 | CASNPYPSETQYF
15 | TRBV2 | CASSLQGASNQPQHF
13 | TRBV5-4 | CASSGDRGDTQYF
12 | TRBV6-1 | CATRRGVEKLFF
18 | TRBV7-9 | CASSLGTGGESGSHTQYF
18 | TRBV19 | CASTPTGILDNSNSPLHF
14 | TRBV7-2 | CASSSPWLADTQYF
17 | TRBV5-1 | CASSLEIAAGLNTEAFF
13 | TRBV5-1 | CASTRDTLYEQYF
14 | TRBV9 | CASSVGGGADTQYF
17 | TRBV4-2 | CASSQGLSGGVADTQYF
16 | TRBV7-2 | CASSMGLAGSTDTQYF
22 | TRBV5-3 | CARSLFIPSHPALPRGGNIQYF
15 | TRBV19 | CASCGLGEVYQPQHF